This T cell receptor beta chain is from a study of cytotoxic CD8 clonotypes in ibrutinib-treated CLL. Whole-study context: Partial response was seen in approximately 24 patients and complete response in 2; after median around 69 months, roughly 14 stayed remitted, about 12 progressed. Regarding the study as a whole: Clonality grew at ibrutinib response; at progression, it decreased back toward baseline. Baseline clonality exceeded age-matched healthy donors and tracked circulating CD8+ T-cell counts.

Data came from immunoSEQ multiplex PCR; TCRdb stores just in-frame clones and leaves some out. The sample holds 110,000 to 150,000 clones, 76% seen once. The CDR3 has 16 residues. The germline CDR1 and CDR2 sequences are SGHTA and FQGTGA. Trimming pared 2 bases from V and 0 bases from J, leaving 12 bases between. About this clone itself: Its antigen is undetermined.

The V call is TRBV7-3, the J call TRBJ2-3; no clear D gene. The sequencing used PBMCs, collected after 24 months of ibrutinib treatment. The clonotype was recovered from a human donor with chronic lymphocytic leukemia. The CDR3 sequence is CASSLVGGTSTDTQYF. CDR3 nucleotide sequence: TGTGCCAGCAGCTTAGTTGGCGGTACTAGCACAGATACGCAGTATTTT.